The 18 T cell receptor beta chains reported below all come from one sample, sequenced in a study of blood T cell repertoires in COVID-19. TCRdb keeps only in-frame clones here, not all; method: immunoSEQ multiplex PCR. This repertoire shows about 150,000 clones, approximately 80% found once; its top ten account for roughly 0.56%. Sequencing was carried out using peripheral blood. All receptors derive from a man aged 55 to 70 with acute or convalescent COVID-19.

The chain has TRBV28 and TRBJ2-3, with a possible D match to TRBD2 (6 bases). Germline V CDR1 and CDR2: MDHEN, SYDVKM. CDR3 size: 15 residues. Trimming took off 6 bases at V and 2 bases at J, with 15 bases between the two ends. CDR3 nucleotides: TGTGCCAGCAGCCTACCGGGACTTCTCACAGATACGCAGTATTTT. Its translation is CASSLPGLLTDTQYF.

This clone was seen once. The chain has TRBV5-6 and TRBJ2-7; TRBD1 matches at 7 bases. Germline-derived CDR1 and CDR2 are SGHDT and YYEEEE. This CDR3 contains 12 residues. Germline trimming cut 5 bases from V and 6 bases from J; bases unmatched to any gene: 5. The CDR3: CASSINRGEQYF. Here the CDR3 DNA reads TGTGCCAGCAGTATTAACAGGGGCGAGCAGTACTTC.

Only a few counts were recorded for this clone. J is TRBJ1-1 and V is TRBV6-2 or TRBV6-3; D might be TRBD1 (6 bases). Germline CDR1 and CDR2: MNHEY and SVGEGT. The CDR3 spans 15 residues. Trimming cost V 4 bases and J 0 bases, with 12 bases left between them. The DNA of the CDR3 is TGTGCCAGCAGTTCTGGTAAGGGGGTGAACACTGAAGCTTTCTTT. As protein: CASSSGKGVNTEAFF.

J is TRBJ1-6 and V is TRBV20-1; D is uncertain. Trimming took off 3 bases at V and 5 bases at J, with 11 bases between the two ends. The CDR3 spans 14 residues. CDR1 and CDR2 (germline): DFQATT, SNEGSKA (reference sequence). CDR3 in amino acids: CSASGVRDNSPLHF. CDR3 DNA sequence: TGCAGTGCTAGTGGGGTGAGGGATAATTCACCCCTCCACTTT.

In DNA, the CDR3 is TGTGCCAGCAGTTCAGGACAGGTGAATAATGAAAAACTGTTTTTT. This gives the protein CASSSGQVNNEKLFF. V and J are TRBV28 and TRBJ1-4; 7 bases are a match to TRBD1. Per germline, CDR1 MDHEN and CDR2 SYDVKM. V shed 4 bases and J 4 bases; nucleotides not matched to a gene: 6. The CDR3 loop spans 15 amino acids.

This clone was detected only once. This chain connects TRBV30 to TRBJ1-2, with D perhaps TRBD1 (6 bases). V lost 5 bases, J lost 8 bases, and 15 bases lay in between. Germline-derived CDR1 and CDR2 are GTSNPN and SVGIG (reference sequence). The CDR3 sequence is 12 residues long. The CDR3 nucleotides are TGTGCCTGGGAGACAGGCTCGGGGGGCTACACCTTC. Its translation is CAWETGSGGYTF.

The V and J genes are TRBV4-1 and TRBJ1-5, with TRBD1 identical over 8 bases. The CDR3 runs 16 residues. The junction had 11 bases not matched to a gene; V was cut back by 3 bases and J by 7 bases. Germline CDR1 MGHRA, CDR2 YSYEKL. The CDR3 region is CASSQGSGTGVQPQHF. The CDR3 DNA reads TGCGCCAGCAGCCAGGGTTCCGGGACAGGAGTCCAGCCCCAGCATTTT.

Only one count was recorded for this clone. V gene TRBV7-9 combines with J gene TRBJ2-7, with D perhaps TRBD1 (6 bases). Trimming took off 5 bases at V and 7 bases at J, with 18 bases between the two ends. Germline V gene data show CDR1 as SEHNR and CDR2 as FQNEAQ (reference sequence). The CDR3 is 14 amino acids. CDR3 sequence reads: CASSKTTGPREQYF. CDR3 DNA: TGTGCCAGCAGCAAAACGACAGGTCCGCGGGAGCAGTACTTC.

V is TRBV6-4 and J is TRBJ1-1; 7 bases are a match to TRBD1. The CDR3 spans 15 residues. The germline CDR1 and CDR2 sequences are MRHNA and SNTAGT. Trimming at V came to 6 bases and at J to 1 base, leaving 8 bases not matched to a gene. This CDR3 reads CASSPDRAPNTEAFF. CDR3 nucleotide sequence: TGTGCCAGCAGCCCAGACAGGGCGCCGAACACTGAAGCTTTCTTT.

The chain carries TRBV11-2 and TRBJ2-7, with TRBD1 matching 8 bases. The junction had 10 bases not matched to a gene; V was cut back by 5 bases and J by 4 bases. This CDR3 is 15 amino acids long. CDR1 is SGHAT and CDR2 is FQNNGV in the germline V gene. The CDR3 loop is CASSKGQVGGYEQYF. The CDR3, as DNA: TGTGCCAGCAGCAAGGGACAGGTCGGAGGGTACGAGCAGTACTTC.

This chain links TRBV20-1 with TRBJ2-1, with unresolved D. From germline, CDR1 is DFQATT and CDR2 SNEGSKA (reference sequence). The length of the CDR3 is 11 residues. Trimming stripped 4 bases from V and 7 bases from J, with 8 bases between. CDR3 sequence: CSAMRKNEQFF. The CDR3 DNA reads TGCAGTGCTATGAGGAAGAATGAGCAGTTCTTC.

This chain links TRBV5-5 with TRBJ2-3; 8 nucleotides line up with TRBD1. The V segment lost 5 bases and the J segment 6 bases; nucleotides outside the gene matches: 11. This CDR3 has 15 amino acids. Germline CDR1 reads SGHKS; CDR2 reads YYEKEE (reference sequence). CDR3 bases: TGTGCCAGCAGATCTACAGGGGGTGGGATCGATACGCAGTATTTT. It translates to CASRSTGGGIDTQYF.

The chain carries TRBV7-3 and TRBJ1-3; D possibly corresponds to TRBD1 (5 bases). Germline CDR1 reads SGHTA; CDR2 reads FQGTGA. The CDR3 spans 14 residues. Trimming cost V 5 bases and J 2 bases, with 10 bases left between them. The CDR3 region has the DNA TGTGCCAGCAGCGCAGCAGGGCCTGGAAACACCATATATTTT. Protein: CASSAAGPGNTIYF. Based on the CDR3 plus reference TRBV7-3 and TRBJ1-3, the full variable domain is GAGVSQTPSNKVTEKGKYVELRCDPISGHTALYWYRQSLGQGPEFLIYFQGTGAADDSGLPNDRFFAVRPEGSVSTLKIQRTERGDSAVYLCASSAAGPGNTIYFGEGSWLTVV.

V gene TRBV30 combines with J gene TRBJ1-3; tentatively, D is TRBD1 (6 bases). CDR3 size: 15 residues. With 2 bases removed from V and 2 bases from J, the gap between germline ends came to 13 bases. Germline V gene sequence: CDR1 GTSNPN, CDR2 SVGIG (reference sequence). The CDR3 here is CAWSPAGTTGNTIYF. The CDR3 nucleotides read TGTGCCTGGAGTCCCGCCGGGACAACTGGAAACACCATATATTTT.

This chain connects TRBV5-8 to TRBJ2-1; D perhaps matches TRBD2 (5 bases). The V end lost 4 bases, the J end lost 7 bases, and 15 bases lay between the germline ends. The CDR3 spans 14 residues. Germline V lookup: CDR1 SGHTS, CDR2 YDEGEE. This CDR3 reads CASSPRTEVNEQFF. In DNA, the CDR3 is TGTGCCAGCAGCCCAAGGACGGAGGTGAATGAGCAGTTCTTC. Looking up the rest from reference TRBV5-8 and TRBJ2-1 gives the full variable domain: EAGVTQSPTHLIKTRGQQATLRCSPISGHTSVYWYQQALGLGLQFLLWYDEGEERNRGNFPPRFSGRQFPNYSSELNVNALELEDSALYLCASSPRTEVNEQFFGPGTRLTVL.

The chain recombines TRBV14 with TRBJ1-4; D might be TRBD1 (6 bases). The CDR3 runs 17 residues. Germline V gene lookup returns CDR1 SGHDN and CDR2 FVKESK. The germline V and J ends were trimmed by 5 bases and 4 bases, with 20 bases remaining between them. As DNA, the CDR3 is TGTGCCAGCAGCTTTCTCAGGGGCCCCGCGGGTAATGAAAAACTGTTTTTT. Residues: CASSFLRGPAGNEKLFF.

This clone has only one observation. CDR3 protein: CASSPRVVRTGQVEQYF. The CDR3 region has the DNA TGTGCCAGCAGCCCTAGGGTTGTCCGGACAGGGCAGGTTGAGCAGTACTTC. This chain joins TRBV7-2 and TRBJ2-7, with 8 bases lining up with TRBD1. The J segment lost 7 bases and the V segment lost 5 bases, leaving 19 bases of the junction unmatched. This CDR3 is built from 17 residues. Per germline, CDR1 SGHTA and CDR2 FQGNSA.

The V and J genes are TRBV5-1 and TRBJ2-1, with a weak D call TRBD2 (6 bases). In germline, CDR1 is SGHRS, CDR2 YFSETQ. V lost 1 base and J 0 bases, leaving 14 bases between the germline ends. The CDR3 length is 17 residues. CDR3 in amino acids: CASSLLGTSSSYNEQFF. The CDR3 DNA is TGCGCCAGCAGCTTGCTCGGGACTTCGAGCTCCTACAATGAGCAGTTCTTC.